The 31 T cell receptor beta chains below come from one sample, sequenced in a study of radiotherapy plus CTLA-4 blockade in lung cancer. Data came from immunoSEQ multiplex PCR; TCRdb stores just in-frame clones and leaves some out. The table has some 41,000 clones, roughly two thirds seen once. The sample consisted of peripheral blood, taken from a patient treated with radiotherapy plus ipilimumab. The source of these receptors is a human donor with non-small cell lung cancer who had a partial response to radiotherapy plus ipilimumab.

The chain links TRBV21-1 to TRBJ2-1; the D call in the table, TRBD2, was not verified against the DNA. TRBV21-1 represents a pseudogene. The CDR3 sequence is 17 residues long. CDR3 region: CASSSGSGTRTYNEQFF. The DNA of the CDR3 is TGTGCCAGCAGCAGTGGGTCCGGGACTAGGACCTACAATGAGCAGTTCTTC.

In this sample, this clone turned up a few times. This sequence joins TRBV29-1 and TRBJ2-3; 13 bases are a match to TRBD2. CDR3 length: 16 amino acids. Trimming cost V 6 bases and J 2 bases; bases outside gene matches: 8. Germline V CDR1 and CDR2: SQVTM, ANQGSEA. The CDR3 spells CSVLGLAGTSTDTQYF. CDR3 sequence (DNA): TGCAGCGTCCTGGGACTAGCGGGAACCTCCACAGATACGCAGTATTTT.

The chain uses TRBV12-5 and TRBJ1-1, with TRBD1 matching over 8 bases. This CDR3 contains 16 residues. Unmatched junction bases numbered 17, after V lost 6 bases and J lost 8 bases. Germline-derived CDR1 and CDR2 are LGHNT and FRNRAP. For the CDR3, the DNA is TGTGCTAGTGGACAGGGGGAGGCCCCTGCTCCCCCCGAAGCTTTCTTT. Its protein is CASGQGEAPAPPEAFF.

This sequence joins TRBV5-1 and TRBJ2-1; 11 bases are a match to TRBD2. The CDR3 loop spans 19 amino acids. The germline CDR1 and CDR2 sequences are SGHRS and YFSETQ. Trimming removed 4 bases from V and 2 bases from J; junction bases left unmatched: 14. The chain's CDR3 is CASSPRLLAGEYAYNEQFF. For the CDR3, the DNA is TGCGCCAGCAGCCCGAGGTTACTAGCGGGGGAATATGCCTACAATGAGCAGTTCTTC.

The CDR3 loop reads CASSLGRYTGELFF. CDR3 DNA sequence: TGTGCCAGCAGCTTGGGGCGATACACCGGGGAGCTGTTTTTT. The chain couples TRBV7-2 to TRBJ2-2, with TRBD1 as a possible D gene (5 bases). Germline V gene lookup returns CDR1 SGHTA and CDR2 FQGNSA. This CDR3 has 14 residues. The V end was cut by 3 bases, the J end by 3 bases, with 8 bases between.

This clone was recorded once. The chain couples TRBV7-9 to TRBJ2-7; 7 nucleotides line up with TRBD1. CDR3 size: 14 residues. Germline-derived CDR1 and CDR2 are SEHNR and FQNEAQ (reference sequence). After removal of 5 bases from V and 5 bases from J, the junction contained 9 bases not matched to a gene. CDR3 sequence (DNA): TGTGCCAGCAGCCCCAGACAGGGTTCTGACGAGCAGTACTTC. It yields the protein CASSPRQGSDEQYF. Complete variable domain (other parts from reference TRBV7-9 and TRBJ2-7): DTGVSQNPRHKITKRGQNVTFRCDPISEHNRLYWYRQTLGQGPEFLTYFQNEAQLEKSRLLSDRFSAERPKGSFSTLEIQRTEQGDSAMYLCASSPRQGSDEQYFGPGTRLTVT.

This clone has a handful of counts. The V call is TRBV30, the J call TRBJ1-2; 8 bases match TRBD1. V lost 0 bases and J lost 8; bases outside the gene matches: 17. CDR1 and CDR2 (germline): GTSNPN, SVGIG (reference sequence). The CDR3 is made up of 17 amino acids. The CDR3 DNA is TGTGCCTGGAGTGTATGGGCAGGGGGCCCGATGATTGACGGCTACACCTTC. Protein sequence: CAWSVWAGGPMIDGYTF.

The chain carries TRBV11-3 and TRBJ2-7, with D perhaps matching TRBD1 (6 bases). Between the trimmed V and J ends, which lost 5 bases and 0 bases, there was a span of 23 bases. CDR1 is SGHNT, CDR2 YENEEA, per germline. The CDR3 spans 18 residues. In DNA form, the CDR3 reads TGTGCCAGCAGCGTCCCCCTACCCGACAGGAGATACTCCTACGAGCAGTACTTC. Amino acids: CASSVPLPDRRYSYEQYF.

This chain uses TRBV11-3 with TRBJ2-2, with D maybe TRBD2 (5 bases). This CDR3 has 15 residues. Germline V CDR1 and CDR2: SGHNT, YENEEA. Trimming cost V 1 base and J 2 bases, with 8 bases left between them. CDR3 loop: CASSLGRGNTGELFF. Written as DNA, the CDR3 is TGTGCCAGCAGCTTAGGTCGGGGAAACACCGGGGAGCTGTTTTTT.

This clone turned up a few times. The V gene is TRBV4-2, the J gene TRBJ2-6; tentative D call: TRBD1 (6 bases). This CDR3 is built from 17 residues. Trimming removed 0 bases at V and 2 bases at J, with 11 bases between. Germline V gives CDR1 LGHNA, CDR2 YNFKEQ. CDR3 nucleotide sequence: TGTGCCAGCAGCCAAGATGTTGGGACAACTGGGGCCAACGTCCTGACTTTC. The encoded protein is CASSQDVGTTGANVLTF.

The genes are TRBV6-1 and TRBJ2-2, with 8 nucleotides matching TRBD2. V lost 9 bases, J lost 7 bases, and 10 bases stayed unmatched. Per the germline V gene, CDR1 is MNHNS and CDR2 is SASEGT. The CDR3 spans 14 residues. Here the CDR3 reads CASRVGGASGELFF. The DNA of the CDR3 is TGTGCCAGTAGGGTCGGGGGGGCGAGCGGGGAGCTGTTTTTT.

The rearrangement links TRBV29-1 to TRBJ1-1; 7 positions agree with TRBD1. Germline CDR1 and CDR2: SQVTM and ANQGSEA. V was pared by 6 bases and J by 0 bases, with 4 bases of the junction left unmatched. This CDR3 comprises 13 residues. The CDR3 nucleotides are TGCAGCGTCGACGGGACAGTGAACACTGAAGCTTTCTTT. Its translation is CSVDGTVNTEAFF.

This chain links TRBV7-9 with TRBJ1-2; tentatively, D is TRBD1 (5 bases). The germline CDR1 and CDR2 sequences are SEHNR and FQNEAQ (reference sequence). The CDR3 is 13 amino acids. V was shortened by 3 bases and J by 7 bases, with 12 bases between the two germline ends. The CDR3 DNA is TGTGCCAGCAGCTTGGACGGGGGAGGTGGCTACACCTTC. Amino acid sequence: CASSLDGGGGYTF.

This chain uses TRBV6-4 with TRBJ2-3; D gene ambiguous. Germline CDR1 and CDR2: MRHNA and SNTAGT. The CDR3 has 14 residues. V lost 3 bases to trimming and J lost 0 bases, with 7 bases between them. In nucleotides, the CDR3 is TGTGCCAGCAGTGAAGGAGAGAGCACAGATACGCAGTATTTT. This codes for CASSEGESTDTQYF.

This chain uses TRBV5-6 with TRBJ1-4; the D is unclear. From germline, CDR1 is SGHDT and CDR2 YYEEEE. V dropped 7 bases and J dropped 5 bases, with 15 bases sitting between them. The CDR3 length is 14 residues. This CDR3 is CASRASHINEKLFF. CDR3 in DNA: TGTGCCAGCCGAGCTTCGCATATCAATGAAAAACTGTTTTTT. Supplemented by reference TRBV5-6 and TRBJ1-4, the full variable domain reads DAGVTQSPTHLIKTRGQQVTLRCSPKSGHDTVSWYQQALGQGPQFIFQYYEEEERQRGNFPDRFSGHQFPNYSSELNVNALLLGDSALYLCASRASHINEKLFFGSGTQLSVL.

V and J are TRBV9 and TRBJ2-7; 8 bases agree with TRBD1. Unmatched junction bases numbered 12, after V lost 3 bases and J lost 4 bases. This CDR3 has 16 amino acids. Germline V gene lookup returns CDR1 SGDLS and CDR2 YYNGEE. The CDR3 loop reads CASSEGSGGYGYEQYF. CDR3 DNA sequence: TGTGCCAGCAGCGAGGGGTCAGGGGGCTATGGGTACGAGCAGTACTTC.

The V gene is TRBV7-2, the J gene TRBJ2-6, with D possibly TRBD2 on 7 matching bases. The ends were cut back, 6 bases at V and 3 bases at J, with 18 bases in the middle. Germline CDR1 is SGHTA and CDR2 is FQGNSA. This CDR3 is built from 17 residues. CDR3 sequence reads: CASRGQWGGIGANVLTF. In DNA form, the CDR3 reads TGTGCCAGCAGAGGACAGTGGGGGGGAATTGGGGCCAACGTCCTGACTTTC.

This clone was seen repeatedly, ten times or more. The sample contains more than one DNA sequence encoding this CDR3. The CDR3 coding sequence is TGCGCCAGCAGCTTGGTATTCCAAGAGACCCAGTACTTC. It translates to CASSLVFQETQYF. The chain employs TRBV5-1 and TRBJ2-5; the D is unclear. The CDR3 spans 13 residues. Trimming left V 0 bases short and J 1 base short, with 4 bases between. Germline V gene data show CDR1 as SGHRS and CDR2 as YFSETQ.

V usage is TRBV7-2 and J usage is TRBJ1-1; D remains ambiguous. Germline-derived CDR1 and CDR2 are SGHTA and FQGNSA. With 3 bases removed from V and 4 bases from J, the gap between germline ends came to 12 bases. The CDR3 has 14 amino acids. Written as DNA, the CDR3 is TGTGCCAGCAGCTTGTCCTCCTCGGTCACTGAAGCTTTCTTT. Translated: CASSLSSSVTEAFF.

This clone was counted a few times. The gene calls are TRBV10-3 and TRBJ2-7; D is perhaps TRBD1 (5 bases). This CDR3 is built from 15 residues. Trimming pared 4 bases from V and 2 bases from J, leaving 15 bases between. CDR1 is ENHRY and CDR2 is SYGVKD in the germline V gene. The DNA of the CDR3 is TGTGCCATCAGTGGGACGGACATCTACCCCTACGAGCAGTACTTC. Its translation: CAISGTDIYPYEQYF.

The genes are TRBV5-1 and TRBJ2-7; 12 positions agree with TRBD2. The CDR3 has 17 residues. After removal of 3 bases from V and 0 bases from J, the junction contained 7 bases not matched to a gene. CDR1 SGHRS and CDR2 YFSETQ come from the germline V gene. CDR3 amino acids: CASSSLAGGIDSYEQYF. DNA for the CDR3: TGCGCCAGCAGCTCCCTAGCGGGAGGGATTGACTCCTACGAGCAGTACTTC.

The chain combines TRBV19 with TRBJ2-1, with no clear D. V was pared by 3 bases and J by 5 bases, with 8 bases between. This CDR3 is built from 13 residues. CDR1 and CDR2 (germline): LNHDA, SQIVND (reference sequence). As DNA, the CDR3 is TGTGCCAGTAGTATGTGGCAAGACAATGAGCAGTTCTTC. This translates into CASSMWQDNEQFF. The full variable domain, in which reference TRBV19 and TRBJ2-1 provide the parts outside the CDR3, is DGGITQSPKYLFRKEGQNVTLSCEQNLNHDAMYWYRQDPGQGLRLIYYSQIVNDFQKGDIAEGYSVSREKKESFPLTVTSAQKNPTAFYLCASSMWQDNEQFFGPGTRLTVL.

This clone showed up just a few times. J is TRBJ1-3 and V is TRBV6-1; the match to TRBD1 covers 10 bases. The CDR3 runs to 15 residues. Germline V gives CDR1 MNHNS, CDR2 SASEGT. V was pared by 4 bases and J by 4 bases, with 4 bases of the junction left unmatched. CDR3 nucleotide sequence: TGTGCCAGCAGTGCGACAGGGGGCGCGGGAAACACCATATATTTT. Translating gives CASSATGGAGNTIYF.

This clone came up once. The J gene is TRBJ1-4, the V gene TRBV5-4; 8 positions match TRBD1. V lost 4 bases, J lost 4 bases, and 3 bases stayed unmatched. This CDR3 is built from 14 residues. Germline CDR1 SGHNT, CDR2 YYREEE (reference sequence). CDR3: CASSTGGINEKLFF. The CDR3 region has the DNA TGTGCCAGCAGCACAGGGGGAATTAATGAAAAACTGTTTTTT.

This clone was picked up many times. The V call is TRBV30, the J call TRBJ2-2; 9 bases are shared with TRBD1. From germline, CDR1 is GTSNPN and CDR2 SVGIG (reference sequence). V lost 3 bases and J lost 4; bases outside the gene matches: 9. This CDR3 is built from 16 residues. CDR3 region: CAWRPRTGAGTGELFF. As DNA, the CDR3 is TGTGCCTGGAGACCGCGGACAGGGGCGGGCACCGGGGAGCTGTTTTTT.

The rearrangement joins TRBV7-9 to TRBJ2-7; possible D gene TRBD2, 6 bases. With 5 bases removed from V and 9 bases from J, the gap between germline ends came to 17 bases. CDR1 is SEHNR, CDR2 FQNEAQ, per germline (reference sequence). The CDR3 loop spans 13 amino acids. CDR3 bases: TGTGCCAGCAGCCGGGACTCTCGGGCTCGGCAGTACTTC. This translates into CASSRDSRARQYF.

The chain uses TRBV5-1 and TRBJ2-6; D may be TRBD1 (5 bases). Per the germline V gene, CDR1 is SGHRS and CDR2 is YFSETQ. The CDR3 consists of 19 residues. V was clipped by 0 bases and J by 1 base, with 17 bases between them. The CDR3 DNA reads as TGCGCCAGCAGCTTGGATGGGCAGGGTGGGGTATCTGGGGCCAACGTCCTGACTTTC. Its translation is CASSLDGQGGVSGANVLTF.

This clone appeared many times. The chain couples TRBV2 to TRBJ1-1; D is unclear. V lost 6 bases and J 1 base, leaving 12 bases between the germline ends. The CDR3 has 14 amino acids. Germline V lookup: CDR1 SNHLY, CDR2 FYNNEI. The CDR3 reads CASSPPGRNTEAFF. The CDR3, as DNA: TGTGCCAGCAGCCCCCCCGGGAGGAACACTGAAGCTTTCTTT. Based on the CDR3 plus reference TRBV2 and TRBJ1-1, the full variable domain is EPEVTQTPSHQVTQMGQEVILRCVPISNHLYFYWYRQILGQKVEFLVSFYNNEISEKSEIFDDQFSVERPDGSNFTLKIRSTKLEDSAMYFCASSPPGRNTEAFFGQGTRLTVV.

The chain combines TRBV7-3 with TRBJ2-1, with TRBD2 matching over 12 bases. The CDR3 contains 16 residues. CDR1 is SGHTA and CDR2 is FQGTGA in the germline V gene. Trimming cost V 5 bases and J 3 bases; bases outside gene matches: 5. The CDR3 sequence: CASSETSGRIYNEQFF. The CDR3, as DNA: TGTGCCAGCAGCGAGACTAGCGGGAGAATCTACAATGAGCAGTTCTTC.

This chain connects TRBV2 to TRBJ2-5; 7 nucleotides align to TRBD1. Looked up from germline, CDR1 is SNHLY and CDR2 is FYNNEI. The CDR3 is 14 amino acids. The junction had 11 bases not matched to a gene; V was cut back by 8 bases and J by 5 bases. CDR3 in DNA: TGTGCCAGCGGGAGACAGGGTTTGTATGAGACCCAGTACTTC. It translates to CASGRQGLYETQYF.

This chain links TRBV7-9 with TRBJ2-5; 7 bases align to TRBD1. V was clipped by 8 bases and J by 3 bases; unmatched bases: 6. Germline-derived CDR1 and CDR2 are SEHNR and FQNEAQ (reference sequence). There are 13 residues in the CDR3. CDR3 nucleotides: TGTGCCAGCTGGAGACAGGGCGAAGAGACCCAGTACTTC. It encodes CASWRQGEETQYF.